This is a list of T cell receptor beta chains from one sample in a study of CD8 T cells in Susac syndrome. TCRdb re-analysed the immunoSEQ multiplex PCR reads in MiXCR, keeping a single row per CDR3 protein. This sample has around 110,000 distinct CDR3 sequences, with 96% found just once. The sequenced sample consisted of CD4+ T cells from PBMCs. These receptors were collected from a human donor with Susac syndrome. CDR3s include the opening cysteine and the closing phenylalanine or tryptophan. D genes are given only for firm matches. Size is stated for part of the rows, as once, few or many counts, or as a class when the clone is expanded.

V	D	J	size	DNA	CDR3
TRBV7-9	TRBD2	TRBJ2-3	NA	TGTGCCAGCAGCTTAAACAGGCTAGCGGGGGGCACAGATACGCAGTATTTT	CASSLNRLAGGTDTQYF
TRBV30	NA	TRBJ2-5	NA	TGTGCCTGTGGGATAGAAAGAGAGACCCAGTACTTC	CACGIERETQYF
TRBV3-1	TRBD2	TRBJ2-1	NA	TGTGCCAGCAGCCAAGATAGAGCGGGGAACAATGAGCAGTTCTTC	CASSQDRAGNNEQFF
TRBV5-4	TRBD2	TRBJ2-7	NA	TGTGCCAGCAGCGTGGGCGCAGGAGCGGGAGTTTCCTACGAGCAGTACTTC	CASSVGAGAGVSYEQYF
TRBV2	TRBD1	TRBJ1-2	NA	TGTGCCAGCAGCCAACGGGACAGCGGGTATGGCTACACCTTC	CASSQRDSGYGYTF
TRBV10-3	NA	TRBJ2-1	NA	TGTGCCATCAGTGAGTACCCCTCGTACAATGAGCAGTTCTTC	CAISEYPSYNEQFF
TRBV2	NA	TRBJ2-5	NA	TGTGCCAGCAGTGTACAGACCCAGTACTTC	CASSVQTQYF
TRBV5-1	NA	TRBJ1-1	NA	TGCGCCAGCAGCTTTGACGGGAGCACTGAAGCTTTCTTT	CASSFDGSTEAFF
TRBV24-1	NA	TRBJ2-5	NA	TGTGCCACCAGTGGTTCGGCGGGGAACCCCCAATACTTC	CATSGSAGNPQYF
TRBV28	NA	TRBJ1-4	once	TGTGCCAGCAGCCAAGGGAATGAAAAACTGTTTTTT	CASSQGNEKLFF
TRBV5-5	NA	TRBJ1-2	once	TGTGCCAGCAGCTTAACTCCAAGGGAAGGCTACACCTTC	CASSLTPREGYTF
TRBV4-2	NA	TRBJ1-2	NA	TGTGCCAGCAGCCGGACCCGGGATCCTAGCTATGGCTACACCTTC	CASSRTRDPSYGYTF
TRBV20-1	TRBD1	TRBJ1-2	NA	TGCAGTGCTAAGCCGGGACAGGGAGGCTACACCTTC	CSAKPGQGGYTF
TRBV28	NA	TRBJ1-4	NA	TGTGCCAGCACCCCCGTCGGGAATGAAAAACTGTTTTTT	CASTPVGNEKLFF
TRBV24-1	NA	TRBJ1-2	NA	TGTGCCACCAGTGAGAGAGGGGGGAACTATGGCTACACCTTC	CATSERGGNYGYTF
TRBV29-1	TRBD2	TRBJ2-5	NA	TGCAGCGTTGATCTGGGGGGAGGGCCGGGAGAGACCCAGTACTTC	CSVDLGGGPGETQYF
TRBV9	TRBD2	TRBJ2-1	NA	TGTGCCAGCAGCGGGACTAGCGGGGGGTACAATGAGCAGTTCTTC	CASSGTSGGYNEQFF
TRBV20-1	TRBD2	TRBJ2-7	NA	TGCAGTGCTAACTCCGGGACTAGCGGGAGTTTCCACGAGCAGTACTTC	CSANSGTSGSFHEQYF